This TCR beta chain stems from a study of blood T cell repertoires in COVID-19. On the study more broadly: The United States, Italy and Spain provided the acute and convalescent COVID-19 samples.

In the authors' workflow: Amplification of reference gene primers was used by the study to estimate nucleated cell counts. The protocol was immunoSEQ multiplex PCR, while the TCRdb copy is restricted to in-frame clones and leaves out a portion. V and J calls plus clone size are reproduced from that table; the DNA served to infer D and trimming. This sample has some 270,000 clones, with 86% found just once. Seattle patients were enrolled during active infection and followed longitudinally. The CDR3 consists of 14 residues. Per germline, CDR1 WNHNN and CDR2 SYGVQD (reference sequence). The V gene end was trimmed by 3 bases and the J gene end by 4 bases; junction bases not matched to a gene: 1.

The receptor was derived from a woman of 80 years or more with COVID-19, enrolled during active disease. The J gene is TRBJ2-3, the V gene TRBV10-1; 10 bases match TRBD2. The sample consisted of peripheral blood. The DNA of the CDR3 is TGCGCCAGCAGTGATAGCGGGGGGTCAGATACGCAGTATTTT. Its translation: CASSDSGGSDTQYF.